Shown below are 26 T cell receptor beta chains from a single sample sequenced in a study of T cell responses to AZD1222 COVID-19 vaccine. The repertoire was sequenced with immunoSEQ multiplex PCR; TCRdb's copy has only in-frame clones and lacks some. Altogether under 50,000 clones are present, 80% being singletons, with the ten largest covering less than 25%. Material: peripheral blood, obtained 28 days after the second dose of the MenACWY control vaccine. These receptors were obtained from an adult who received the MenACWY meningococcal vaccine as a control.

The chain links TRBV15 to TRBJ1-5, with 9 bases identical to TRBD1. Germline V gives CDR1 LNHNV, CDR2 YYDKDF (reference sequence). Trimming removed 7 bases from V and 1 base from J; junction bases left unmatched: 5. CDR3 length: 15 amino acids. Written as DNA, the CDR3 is TGTGCCACCACCAGGGACAGGGCAAGCAATCAGCCCCAGCATTTT. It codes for CATTRDRASNQPQHF.

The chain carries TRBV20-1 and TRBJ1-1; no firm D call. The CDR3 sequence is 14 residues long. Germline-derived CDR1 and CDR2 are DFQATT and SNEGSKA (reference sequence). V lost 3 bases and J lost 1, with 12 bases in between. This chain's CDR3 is CSASSPRANTEAFF. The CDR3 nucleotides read TGCAGTGCTAGTTCCCCGCGGGCGAACACTGAAGCTTTCTTT.

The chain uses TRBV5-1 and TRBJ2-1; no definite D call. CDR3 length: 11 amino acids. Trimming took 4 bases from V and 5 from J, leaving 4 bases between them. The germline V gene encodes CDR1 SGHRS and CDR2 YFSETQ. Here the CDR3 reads CASSRDNEQFF. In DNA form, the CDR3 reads TGCGCCAGCAGCCGCGACAATGAGCAGTTCTTC.

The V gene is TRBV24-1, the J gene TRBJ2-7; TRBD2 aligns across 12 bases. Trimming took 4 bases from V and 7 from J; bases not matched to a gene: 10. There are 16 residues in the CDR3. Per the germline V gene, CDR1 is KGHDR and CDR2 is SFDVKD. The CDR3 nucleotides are TGTGCCACCAGTGACCCTAGACTAGCGGGAGTCGGAGAGCAGTACTTC. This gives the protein CATSDPRLAGVGEQYF.

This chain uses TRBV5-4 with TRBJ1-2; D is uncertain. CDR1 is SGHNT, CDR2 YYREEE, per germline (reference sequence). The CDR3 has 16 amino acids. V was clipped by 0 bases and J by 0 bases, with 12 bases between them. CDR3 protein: CASSLGLPATNYGYTF. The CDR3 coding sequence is TGTGCCAGCAGCTTGGGGCTCCCAGCCACTAACTATGGCTACACCTTC. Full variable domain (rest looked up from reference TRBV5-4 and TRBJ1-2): ETGVTQSPTHLIKTRGQQVTLRCSSQSGHNTVSWYQQALGQGPQFIFQYYREEENGRGNFPPRFSGLQFPNYSSELNVNALELDDSALYLCASSLGLPATNYGYTFGSGTRLTVV.

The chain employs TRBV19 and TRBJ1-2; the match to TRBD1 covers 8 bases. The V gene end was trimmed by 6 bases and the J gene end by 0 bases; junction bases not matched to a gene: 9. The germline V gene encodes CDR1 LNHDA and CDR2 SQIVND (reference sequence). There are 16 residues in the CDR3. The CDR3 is CASRTLDRATNYGYTF. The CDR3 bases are TGTGCCAGTAGGACCCTGGACAGGGCGACTAACTATGGCTACACCTTC.

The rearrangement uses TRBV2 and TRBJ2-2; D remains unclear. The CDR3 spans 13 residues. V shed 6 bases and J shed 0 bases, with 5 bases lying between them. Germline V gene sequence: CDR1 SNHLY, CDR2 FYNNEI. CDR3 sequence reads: CASSQTNTGELFF. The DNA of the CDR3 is TGTGCCAGCAGCCAGACGAACACCGGGGAGCTGTTTTTT.

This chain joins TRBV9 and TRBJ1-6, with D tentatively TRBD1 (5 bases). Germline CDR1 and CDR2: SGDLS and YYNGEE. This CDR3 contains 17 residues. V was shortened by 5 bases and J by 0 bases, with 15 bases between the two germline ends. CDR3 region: CASSPEGTSSYNSPLHF. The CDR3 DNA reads TGTGCCAGCAGTCCAGAGGGGACGAGCTCCTATAATTCACCCCTCCACTTT.

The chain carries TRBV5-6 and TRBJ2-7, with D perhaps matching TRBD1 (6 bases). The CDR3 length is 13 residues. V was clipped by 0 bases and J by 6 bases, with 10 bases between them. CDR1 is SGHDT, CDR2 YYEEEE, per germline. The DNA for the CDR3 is TGTGCCAGCAGCTTGGGGGGGCCTCGCGAGCAGTACGTC. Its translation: CASSLGGPREQYV.

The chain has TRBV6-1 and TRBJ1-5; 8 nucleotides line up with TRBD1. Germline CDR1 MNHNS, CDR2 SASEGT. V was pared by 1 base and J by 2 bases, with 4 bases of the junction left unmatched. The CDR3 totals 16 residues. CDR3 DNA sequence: TGTGCCAGCAGTGAAGTCGTGGGACAGGGCAATCAGCCCCAGCATTTT. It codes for CASSEVVGQGNQPQHF.

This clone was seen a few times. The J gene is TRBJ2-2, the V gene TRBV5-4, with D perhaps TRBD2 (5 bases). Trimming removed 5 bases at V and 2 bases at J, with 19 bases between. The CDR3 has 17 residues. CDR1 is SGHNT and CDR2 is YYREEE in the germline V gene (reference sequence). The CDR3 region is CASSPHRGRLNTGELFF. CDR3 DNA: TGTGCCAGCAGTCCGCACCGAGGGAGACTAAACACCGGGGAGCTGTTTTTT.

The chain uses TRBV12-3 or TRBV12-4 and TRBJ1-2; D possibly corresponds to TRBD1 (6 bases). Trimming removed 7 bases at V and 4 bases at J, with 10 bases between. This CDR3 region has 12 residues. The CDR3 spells CASTLRGYGYTF. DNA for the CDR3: TGTGCCAGCACCCTCAGGGGCTATGGCTACACCTTC.

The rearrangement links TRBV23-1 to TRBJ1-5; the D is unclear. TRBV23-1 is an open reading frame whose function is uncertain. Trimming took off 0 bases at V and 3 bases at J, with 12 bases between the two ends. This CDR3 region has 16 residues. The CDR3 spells CASSQSGCRDNQPQHF. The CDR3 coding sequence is TGCGCCAGCAGTCAATCAGGTTGTAGGGACAATCAGCCCCAGCATTTT.

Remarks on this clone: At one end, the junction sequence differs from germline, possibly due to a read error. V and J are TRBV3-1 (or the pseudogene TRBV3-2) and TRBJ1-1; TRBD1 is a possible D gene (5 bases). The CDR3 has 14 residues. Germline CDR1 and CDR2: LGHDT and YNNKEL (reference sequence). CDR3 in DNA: TGTGCCAGCAGCAAAGAAACTAGGGGAACTGAAGCTTTCTTT. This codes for CASSKETRGTEAFF.

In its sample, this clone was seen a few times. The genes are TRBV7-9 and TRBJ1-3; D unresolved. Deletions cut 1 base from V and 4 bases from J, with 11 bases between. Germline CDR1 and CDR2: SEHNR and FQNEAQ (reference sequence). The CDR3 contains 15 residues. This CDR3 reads CASSLGGVTGNTIYF. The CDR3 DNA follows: TGTGCCAGCAGCTTAGGAGGAGTCACCGGAAACACCATATATTTT.

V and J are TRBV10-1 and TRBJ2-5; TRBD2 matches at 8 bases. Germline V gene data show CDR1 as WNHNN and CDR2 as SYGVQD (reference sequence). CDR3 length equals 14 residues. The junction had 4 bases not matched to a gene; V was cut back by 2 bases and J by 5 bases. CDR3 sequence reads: CASSEIAGLETQYF. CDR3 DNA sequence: TGCGCCAGCAGTGAGATAGCGGGACTGGAGACCCAGTACTTC.

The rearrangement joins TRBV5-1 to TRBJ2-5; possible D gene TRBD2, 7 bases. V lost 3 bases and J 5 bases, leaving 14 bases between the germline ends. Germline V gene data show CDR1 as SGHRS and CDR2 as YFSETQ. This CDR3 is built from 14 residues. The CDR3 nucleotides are TGCGCCAGCAGCTACTCGGGGGGCCGGGAGACCCAGTACTTC. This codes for CASSYSGGRETQYF.

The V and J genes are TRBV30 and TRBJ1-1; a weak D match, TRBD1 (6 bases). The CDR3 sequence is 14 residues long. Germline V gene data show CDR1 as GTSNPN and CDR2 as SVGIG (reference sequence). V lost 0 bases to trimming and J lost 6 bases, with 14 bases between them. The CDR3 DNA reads TGTGCCTGGAGTGTAAACACACCAGGGGCTGAAGCTTTCTTT. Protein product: CAWSVNTPGAEAFF. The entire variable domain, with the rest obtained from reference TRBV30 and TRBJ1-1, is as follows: SQTIHQWPATLVQPVGSPLSLECTVEGTSNPNLYWYRQAAGRGLQLLFYSVGIGQISSEVPQNLSASRPQDRQFILSSKKLLLSDSGFYLCAWSVNTPGAEAFFGQGTRLTVV.

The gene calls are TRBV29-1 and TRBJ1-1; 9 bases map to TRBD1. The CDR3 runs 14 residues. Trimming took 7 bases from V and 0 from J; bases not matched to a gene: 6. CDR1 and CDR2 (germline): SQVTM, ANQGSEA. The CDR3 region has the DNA TGCAGCGCACTGGACAGGGGAATGAACACTGAAGCTTTCTTT. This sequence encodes CSALDRGMNTEAFF.

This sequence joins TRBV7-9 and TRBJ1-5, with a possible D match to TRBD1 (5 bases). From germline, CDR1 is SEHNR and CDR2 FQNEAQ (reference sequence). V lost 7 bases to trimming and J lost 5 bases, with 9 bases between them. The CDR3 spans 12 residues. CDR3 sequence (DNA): TGTGCCAGCACCGGGGCAGATCAGCCCCAGCATTTT. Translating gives CASTGADQPQHF.

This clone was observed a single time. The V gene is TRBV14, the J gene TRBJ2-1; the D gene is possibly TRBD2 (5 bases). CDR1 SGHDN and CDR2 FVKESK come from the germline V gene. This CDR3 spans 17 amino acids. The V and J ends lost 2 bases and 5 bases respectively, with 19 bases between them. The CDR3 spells CASSQRSALPGNNEQFF. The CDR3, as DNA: TGTGCCAGCAGCCAACGTTCAGCCCTTCCGGGGAACAATGAGCAGTTCTTC.

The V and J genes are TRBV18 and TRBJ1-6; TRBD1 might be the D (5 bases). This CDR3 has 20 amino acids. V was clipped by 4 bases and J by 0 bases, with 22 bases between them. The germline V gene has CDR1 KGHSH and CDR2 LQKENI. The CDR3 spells CASSLYGGISISSYNSPLHF. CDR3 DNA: TGTGCCAGCTCACTCTATGGGGGGATTTCGATCAGCTCCTATAATTCACCCCTCCACTTT.

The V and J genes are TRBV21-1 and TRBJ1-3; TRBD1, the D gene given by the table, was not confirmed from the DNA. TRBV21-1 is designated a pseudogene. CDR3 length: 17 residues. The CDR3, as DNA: TGTGCCAGCAGCAAATCCCCGTTGACATTTTCTGGAAACACCATATATTTT. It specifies CASSKSPLTFSGNTIYF.

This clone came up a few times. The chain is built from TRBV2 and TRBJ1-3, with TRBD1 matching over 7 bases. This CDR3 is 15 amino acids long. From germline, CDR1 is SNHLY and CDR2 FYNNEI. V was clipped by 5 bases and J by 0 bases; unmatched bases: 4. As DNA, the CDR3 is TGTGCCAGCAGTCGGGACAGCCGCTCTGGAAACACCATATATTTT. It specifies CASSRDSRSGNTIYF.

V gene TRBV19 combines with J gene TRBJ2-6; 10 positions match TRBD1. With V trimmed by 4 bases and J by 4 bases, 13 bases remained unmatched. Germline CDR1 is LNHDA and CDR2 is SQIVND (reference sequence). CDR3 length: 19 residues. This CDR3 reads CASSTLRDRGGWGANVLTF. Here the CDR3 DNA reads TGTGCCAGTAGTACTCTCCGGGACAGGGGCGGTTGGGGGGCCAACGTCCTGACTTTC.

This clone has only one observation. CDR3 nucleotide sequence: TGTGCCAGTAAGAGGGACATGGGGACAGGGGTTGATGGCTACACCTTC. Amino acid sequence: CASKRDMGTGVDGYTF. This chain joins TRBV19 and TRBJ1-2; 10 bases align to TRBD1. The V gene end was trimmed by 7 bases and the J gene end by 6 bases; junction bases not matched to a gene: 14. This CDR3 is 16 amino acids long. In germline, CDR1 is LNHDA, CDR2 SQIVND (reference sequence). The full variable domain, with the rest looked up from reference TRBV19 and TRBJ1-2, is DGGITQSPKYLFRKEGQNVTLSCEQNLNHDAMYWYRQDPGQGLRLIYYSQIVNDFQKGDIAEGYSVSREKKESFPLTVTSAQKNPTAFYLCASKRDMGTGVDGYTFGSGTRLTVV.